This T cell receptor beta chain was documented in a study of response to subunit inactivated influenza vaccine. Findings of the study overall: Authors suggested seasonal influenza vaccinations each recruit few new T cells.

In regard to this clonotype: The antigen is unknown.

The V gene lost 5 bases and the J gene lost 10 bases, with 12 bases spanning the gap. This CDR3 has 12 residues. Germline V gene data show CDR1 as MNHEY and CDR2 as SVGEGT. Each CDR3 protein gets one entry after TCRdb re-called the RT-PCR reads with MiXCR. Of about 780,000 distinct CDR3 sequences listed, around a sixth are singletons. The V and J genes are TRBV6-2 or TRBV6-3 and TRBJ2-1; TRBD1 is a possible D gene (6 bases). This receptor was obtained from a man aged 45-65 years who received an inactivated influenza vaccine. Sequencing used PBMCs from blood, obtained around 5 days after vaccination. The CDR3 loop reads CASSLGTPEQFF. CDR3 coding DNA: TGTGCCAGCAGTCTCGGGACACCGGAGCAGTTCTTC.